Each of the 29 T cell receptor beta chains below was sequenced from the same sample in a study of blood T cell repertoires in COVID-19. Profiling relied on immunoSEQ multiplex PCR, and the TCRdb table lists in-frame clones only, not all of them. The table shows about 46,000 clones, with 85% to 90% occurring only once. The sequenced sample consisted of peripheral blood. The receptors were sampled from an elderly man with active COVID-19.

The chain joins TRBV7-2 to TRBJ2-1, with TRBD2 matching over 8 bases. The length of the CDR3 is 16 residues. The trim removed 4 bases at V and 0 bases at J, leaving 5 bases unmatched. The germline V gene encodes CDR1 SGHTA and CDR2 FQGNSA. CDR3 DNA sequence: TGTGCCAGCAGCTCCTCTAGCGGGTACTCCTACAATGAGCAGTTCTTC. It is translated as CASSSSSGYSYNEQFF. Full variable domain (remainder filled in from reference TRBV7-2 and TRBJ2-1): GAGVSQSPSNKVTEKGKDVELRCDPISGHTALYWYRQSLGQGLEFLIYFQGNSAPDKSGLPSDRFSAERTGGSVSTLTIQRTQQEDSAVYLCASSSSSGYSYNEQFFGPGTRLTVL.

This clone appeared a single time. The V and J genes are TRBV5-4 and TRBJ2-7, with D tentatively TRBD1 (6 bases). Germline V gives CDR1 SGHNT, CDR2 YYREEE (reference sequence). Trimming took 2 bases from V and 1 from J, leaving 13 bases between them. CDR3 length: 15 residues. CDR3 DNA: TGTGCCAGCAGCTTCGGCAGGGGCGTTTCCTACGAGCAGTACTTC. It specifies CASSFGRGVSYEQYF.

The CDR3 DNA is TGCGCCAGCACTCCAGGGGGCGTCAGCACAGATACGCAGTATTTT. It codes for CASTPGGVSTDTQYF. This chain links TRBV5-1 with TRBJ2-3, with 8 bases aligning to TRBD1. V lost 6 bases and J lost 0; bases outside the gene matches: 6. This CDR3 region has 15 residues. Germline V lookup: CDR1 SGHRS, CDR2 YFSETQ.

The rearrangement links TRBV9 to TRBJ2-1, with 11 bases matching TRBD2. The CDR3 is made up of 15 amino acids. Germline trimming cut 6 bases from V and 5 bases from J; bases unmatched to any gene: 7. The germline V gene has CDR1 SGDLS and CDR2 YYNGEE. This CDR3 is CASTLGLAGNNEQFF. In DNA, the CDR3 is TGTGCCAGCACCCTCGGACTAGCGGGTAACAATGAGCAGTTCTTC.

This clone came up a few times. The chain is built from TRBV4-3 and TRBJ2-3; D perhaps matches TRBD1 (5 bases). CDR1 and CDR2 (germline): LGHNA, YSLEER. The CDR3 runs 15 residues. Trimming pared 3 bases from V and 3 bases from J, leaving 13 bases between. This CDR3 reads CASSQDRPGTDTQYF. CDR3 nucleotide sequence: TGCGCCAGCAGCCAGGATCGGCCAGGGACAGATACGCAGTATTTT.

This chain connects TRBV7-8 to TRBJ1-2; 11 nucleotides align to TRBD1. V lost 0 bases to trimming and J lost 3 bases; unmatched junction nucleotides: 15. The length of the CDR3 is 20 residues. CDR1 is SGHVS and CDR2 is FQNEAQ in the germline V gene. CDR3 region: CASSLAPSAGQGVTYYGYTF. CDR3 nucleotide sequence: TGTGCCAGCAGCTTAGCCCCCTCTGCGGGACAGGGGGTGACCTACTATGGCTACACCTTC.

The chain carries TRBV9 and TRBJ2-1, with TRBD2 as a possible D gene (5 bases). This CDR3 is 16 amino acids long. Trimming removed 3 bases at V and 4 bases at J, with 17 bases between. CDR1 is SGDLS and CDR2 is YYNGEE in the germline V gene. This CDR3 is CASSGDLGVGYNEQFF. The CDR3, as DNA: TGTGCCAGCAGCGGAGATCTGGGAGTTGGATACAATGAGCAGTTCTTC.

For the CDR3, the DNA is TGCGCCAGCAGCCAAGAACTGCGAGTGAACACTGAAGCTTTCTTT. As protein: CASSQELRVNTEAFF. The V and J genes are TRBV4-1 and TRBJ1-1, with D hard to call. The germline V gene encodes CDR1 MGHRA and CDR2 YSYEKL. The CDR3 consists of 15 residues. Trimming took off 0 bases at V and 0 bases at J, with 8 bases between the two ends.

J is TRBJ2-5 and V is TRBV11-3, with a possible D match to TRBD2 (6 bases). The CDR3 is 16 amino acids. V dropped 1 base and J dropped 1 base, with 13 bases sitting between them. Germline CDR1 and CDR2: SGHNT and YENEEA. The CDR3 sequence is CASSLGGGRSQETQYF. The CDR3 DNA reads as TGTGCCAGCAGCTTAGGTGGGGGGAGATCCCAAGAGACCCAGTACTTC.

CDR3 sequence reads: CASSLLAGDRDEQFF. The CDR3 DNA reads TGTGCCAGCAGTTTACTAGCGGGAGATAGAGATGAGCAGTTCTTC. The chain recombines TRBV28 with TRBJ2-1; 10 bases line up with TRBD2. The CDR3 has 15 amino acids. Germline V gene sequence: CDR1 MDHEN, CDR2 SYDVKM. With 2 bases clipped from V and 8 bases from J, the junction kept 6 bases outside the gene matches.

The chain combines TRBV30 with TRBJ1-6; TRBD1 matches at 8 bases. Germline values: CDR1 GTSNPN, CDR2 SVGIG (reference sequence). V gave up 5 bases and J gave up 7 bases; unmatched junction bases: 4. CDR3 length: 13 residues. For the CDR3, the DNA is TGTGCCTGGGTTAGACAGGGGAATTCACCCCTCCACTTT. Its protein product is CAWVRQGNSPLHF.

The chain recombines TRBV3-1 (or the pseudogene TRBV3-2) with TRBJ2-7, with D tentatively TRBD2 (6 bases). V lost 2 bases to trimming and J lost 6 bases, with 17 bases between them. This CDR3 has 15 residues. CDR1 is LGHDT and CDR2 is YNNKEL in the germline V gene (reference sequence). The chain's CDR3 is CASSQPPRDLGEQYF. In DNA, the CDR3 is TGTGCCAGCAGCCAACCACCCCGGGACTTAGGCGAGCAGTACTTC.

The table lists this clone with a few counts. This chain links TRBV4-1 with TRBJ2-1; 11 bases are shared with TRBD2. Trimming removed 3 bases from V and 5 bases from J; junction bases left unmatched: 3. This CDR3 region has 15 residues. Germline V CDR1 and CDR2: MGHRA, YSYEKL. This CDR3 reads CASSHTSGSHNEQFF. As DNA, the CDR3 is TGCGCCAGCAGCCATACTAGCGGGAGTCACAATGAGCAGTTCTTC.

This rearrangement joins TRBV7-6 to TRBJ1-1; 7 bases are a match to TRBD1. Germline CDR1 is SGHVS and CDR2 is FNYEAQ. This CDR3 comprises 13 residues. The V and J ends lost 6 bases and 6 bases, in that order; junction bases with no gene match: 7. CDR3 in DNA: TGTGCCAGCAGTCCTGACAGGGATGCTGAAGCTTTCTTT. Translated, it gives CASSPDRDAEAFF.

The chain recombines TRBV4-3 with TRBJ2-5; D might be TRBD1 (6 bases). Germline V gene sequence: CDR1 LGHNA, CDR2 YSLEER. The V end was cut by 2 bases, the J end by 1 base, with 11 bases between. The CDR3 loop spans 15 amino acids. CDR3 sequence: CASSQTRTAQETQYF. The CDR3 DNA sequence: TGCGCCAGCAGCCAAACCCGGACAGCCCAAGAGACCCAGTACTTC.

The rearrangement uses TRBV6-5 and TRBJ2-3, with TRBD1 matching over 9 bases. The CDR3 spans 15 residues. In germline, CDR1 is MNHEY, CDR2 SVGAGI. The junction had 4 bases not matched to a gene; V was cut back by 6 bases and J by 0 bases. This CDR3 is CASSAGQGSTDTQYF. The CDR3 nucleotides read TGTGCCAGCAGCGCCGGACAGGGGAGCACAGATACGCAGTATTTT.

This chain connects TRBV6-1 to TRBJ1-2; unclear D gene. The ends were cut back, 2 bases at V and 5 bases at J, with 12 bases in the middle. The CDR3 extends over 14 amino acids. Germline V gene lookup returns CDR1 MNHNS and CDR2 SASEGT. Here the CDR3 reads CASSEFGGGYGYTF. The CDR3 coding sequence is TGTGCCAGCAGTGAATTCGGAGGAGGGTATGGCTACACCTTC.

The CDR3 spells CASSPTPGTSGTYHEQYF. The CDR3 DNA is TGTGCCAGCAGTCCGACCCCCGGGACTAGCGGGACCTACCACGAGCAGTACTTC. The chain is built from TRBV28 and TRBJ2-7, with 13 bases lining up with TRBD2. This CDR3 has 18 residues. Germline V gene data show CDR1 as MDHEN and CDR2 as SYDVKM. The ends lost 5 bases at V and 5 bases at J; junction bases unmatched: 15.

The rearrangement links TRBV28 to TRBJ1-2; tentatively, D is TRBD1 (6 bases). The CDR3 covers 16 residues. V dropped 2 bases and J dropped 4 bases, with 17 bases sitting between them. The germline gives CDR1 MDHEN, CDR2 SYDVKM. CDR3 in DNA: TGTGCCAGCAGTTTAGATGGGGGGGGGCGCGGCTATGGCTACACCTTC. Translating gives CASSLDGGGRGYGYTF.

This rearrangement joins TRBV5-1 to TRBJ1-1; 7 nucleotides agree with TRBD1. Germline V gene sequence: CDR1 SGHRS, CDR2 YFSETQ. This CDR3 region has 14 residues. The trim removed 4 bases at V and 4 bases at J, leaving 7 bases unmatched. The CDR3: CASSQSGGGTEAFF. DNA for the CDR3: TGCGCCAGCAGCCAGTCAGGGGGAGGCACTGAAGCTTTCTTT.

The chain combines TRBV7-2 with TRBJ2-1, with 16 nucleotides matching TRBD2. Trimming cost V 5 bases and J 13 bases; bases outside gene matches: 11. Germline V gene data show CDR1 as SGHTA and CDR2 as FQGNSA. The CDR3 sequence is 16 residues long. The CDR3: CASSPPGLAGGGPQFF. The CDR3 DNA reads as TGTGCCAGCAGCCCTCCGGGACTAGCGGGAGGGGGTCCCCAGTTCTTC. The full variable domain, completed using reference TRBV7-2 and TRBJ2-1, is GAGVSQSPSNKVTEKGKDVELRCDPISGHTALYWYRQSLGQGLEFLIYFQGNSAPDKSGLPSDRFSAERTGGSVSTLTIQRTQQEDSAVYLCASSPPGLAGGGPQFFGPGTRLTVL.

The V call is TRBV28, the J call TRBJ1-6; D is ambiguous. The CDR3 is 12 amino acids. V was shortened by 7 bases and J by 10 bases, with 11 bases between the two germline ends. From germline, CDR1 is MDHEN and CDR2 SYDVKM. The CDR3 DNA reads TGTGCCAGCAATTCAGGTGTCTCACCCCTCCACTTT. Its translation is CASNSGVSPLHF.

CDR3 protein: CASSRGSADNEQFF. The CDR3 coding sequence is TGCGCCAGCAGCCGAGGATCAGCGGACAATGAGCAGTTCTTC. This sequence joins TRBV4-1 and TRBJ2-1; a possible D gene is TRBD2 (5 bases). V lost 4 bases and J 5 bases, leaving 12 bases between the germline ends. The V gene's germline CDR1 is MGHRA and CDR2 YSYEKL. The CDR3 is 14 amino acids.

V usage is TRBV7-2 and J usage is TRBJ2-1; 7 nucleotides agree with TRBD2. The junction had 10 bases not matched to a gene; V was cut back by 5 bases and J by 6 bases. This CDR3 has 15 amino acids. Germline V CDR1 and CDR2: SGHTA, FQGNSA. DNA of the CDR3: TGTGCCAGCAGCCCAGCGGGACTCAGCCTCAATGAGCAGTTCTTC. Protein sequence: CASSPAGLSLNEQFF. The variable domain in full, completed from reference TRBV7-2 and TRBJ2-1, reads GAGVSQSPSNKVTEKGKDVELRCDPISGHTALYWYRQSLGQGLEFLIYFQGNSAPDKSGLPSDRFSAERTGGSVSTLTIQRTQQEDSAVYLCASSPAGLSLNEQFFGPGTRLTVL.

This sequence joins TRBV28 and TRBJ2-1, with D perhaps TRBD1 (7 bases). This CDR3 spans 14 amino acids. Trimming left V 6 bases short and J 3 bases short, with 12 bases between. In germline, CDR1 is MDHEN, CDR2 SYDVKM. The CDR3 protein is CASREGAFYNEQFF. CDR3 sequence (DNA): TGTGCCAGCAGGGAGGGGGCTTTCTACAATGAGCAGTTCTTC.

CDR3 region: CASSLVREETQYF. The CDR3 DNA reads as TGCGCCAGCAGCTTGGTGCGAGAAGAGACCCAGTACTTC. The chain couples TRBV5-1 to TRBJ2-5; D is uncertain. The CDR3 is 13 residues long. Germline CDR1 is SGHRS and CDR2 is YFSETQ. The V end lost 0 bases, the J end lost 3 bases, and 6 bases lay between the germline ends.

This chain links TRBV24-1 with TRBJ1-6; D remains unclear. The germline gives CDR1 KGHDR, CDR2 SFDVKD. V was trimmed by 4 bases and J by 8 bases, leaving 14 bases between them. The length of the CDR3 is 15 residues. The CDR3 sequence is CATSDPSELHSPLHF. The CDR3 coding sequence is TGTGCCACCAGTGACCCTTCTGAACTCCATTCACCCCTCCACTTT.

The chain links TRBV9 to TRBJ1-5; perhaps TRBD1 as D (6 bases). This CDR3 is built from 15 residues. V gave up 3 bases and J gave up 4 bases, with 14 bases separating them. Germline lookup yields CDR1 SGDLS and CDR2 YYNGEE. For the CDR3, the DNA is TGTGCCAGCAGCGCGGGGGGGGCCCCTAATCAGCCCCAGCATTTT. It yields the protein CASSAGGAPNQPQHF. The full variable domain, completed using reference TRBV9 and TRBJ1-5, is DSGVTQTPKHLITATGQRVTLRCSPRSGDLSVYWYQQSLDQGLQFLIQYYNGEERAKGNILERFSAQQFPDLHSELNLSSLELGDSALYFCASSAGGAPNQPQHFGDGTRLSIL.

The chain carries TRBV5-1 and TRBJ2-1; 12 bases match TRBD1. Germline assignment: CDR1 SGHRS and CDR2 YFSETQ. Unmatched junction bases numbered 12, after V lost 2 bases and J lost 6 bases. The CDR3 sequence is 18 residues long. CDR3 in DNA: TGCGCCAGCAGCTTAGCACCGGGACAGGGGGCGATTACCAATGAGCAGTTCTTC. Protein sequence: CASSLAPGQGAITNEQFF.